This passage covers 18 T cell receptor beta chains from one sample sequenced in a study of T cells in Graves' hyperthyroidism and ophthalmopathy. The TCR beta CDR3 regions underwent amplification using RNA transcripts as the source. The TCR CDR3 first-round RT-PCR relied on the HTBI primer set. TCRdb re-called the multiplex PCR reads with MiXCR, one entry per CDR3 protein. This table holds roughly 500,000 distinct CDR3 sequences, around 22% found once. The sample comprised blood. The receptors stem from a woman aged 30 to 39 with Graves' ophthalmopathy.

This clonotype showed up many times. The CDR3 protein is CASMRDRDTEAFF. For the CDR3, the DNA is TGTGCCAGCATGAGGGACAGGGACACTGAAGCTTTCTTT. The chain is built from TRBV2 and TRBJ1-1, with TRBD1 matching over 9 bases. Germline trimming cut 7 bases from V and 3 bases from J; bases unmatched to any gene: 3. Germline loops: CDR1 SNHLY, CDR2 FYNNEI. The CDR3 covers 13 residues.

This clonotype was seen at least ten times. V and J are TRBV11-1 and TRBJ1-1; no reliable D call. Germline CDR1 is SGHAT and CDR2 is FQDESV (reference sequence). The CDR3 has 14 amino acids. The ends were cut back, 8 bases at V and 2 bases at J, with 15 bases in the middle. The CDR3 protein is CASGYFRGNTEAFF. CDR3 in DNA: TGTGCCAGCGGGTACTTCCGGGGAAACACTGAAGCTTTCTTT. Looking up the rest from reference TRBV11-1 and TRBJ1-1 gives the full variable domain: EAEVAQSPRYKITEKSQAVAFWCDPISGHATLYWYRQILGQGPELLVQFQDESVVDDSQLPKDRFSAERLKGVDSTLKIQPAELGDSAMYLCASGYFRGNTEAFFGQGTRLTVV.

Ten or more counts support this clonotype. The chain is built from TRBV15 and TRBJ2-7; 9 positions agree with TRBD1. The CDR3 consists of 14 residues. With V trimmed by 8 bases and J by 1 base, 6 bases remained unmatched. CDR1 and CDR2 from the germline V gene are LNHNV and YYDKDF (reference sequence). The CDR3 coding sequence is TGTGCCACCTCCCCCGGGACAGGGTCCTACGAGCAGTACTTC. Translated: CATSPGTGSYEQYF.

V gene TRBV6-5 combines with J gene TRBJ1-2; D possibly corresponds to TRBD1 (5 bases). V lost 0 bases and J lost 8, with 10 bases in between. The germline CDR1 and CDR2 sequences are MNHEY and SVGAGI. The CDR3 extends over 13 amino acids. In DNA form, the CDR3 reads TGTGCCAGCAGTTACTCGACAGCCTCGGGCTACACCTTC. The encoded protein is CASSYSTASGYTF.

The CDR3 sequence is CASSPSAGVTYSYEQYF. The CDR3 DNA reads as TGTGCCAGCAGCCCTTCAGCGGGAGTTACCTACTCCTACGAGCAGTACTTC. V and J are TRBV6-1 and TRBJ2-7; 8 nucleotides match TRBD2. V dropped 6 bases and J dropped 0; count of bases not matched to a gene: 13. The CDR3 is made up of 17 amino acids. Germline-derived CDR1 and CDR2 are MNHNS and SASEGT.

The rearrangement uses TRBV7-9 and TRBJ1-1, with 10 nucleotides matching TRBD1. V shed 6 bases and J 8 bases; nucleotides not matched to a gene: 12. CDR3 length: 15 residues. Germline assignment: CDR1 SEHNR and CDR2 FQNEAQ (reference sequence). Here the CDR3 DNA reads TGTGCCAGCAGGCAGCCCGGACAGGGGGGGTCAGAAGCTTTCTTT. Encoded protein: CASRQPGQGGSEAFF.

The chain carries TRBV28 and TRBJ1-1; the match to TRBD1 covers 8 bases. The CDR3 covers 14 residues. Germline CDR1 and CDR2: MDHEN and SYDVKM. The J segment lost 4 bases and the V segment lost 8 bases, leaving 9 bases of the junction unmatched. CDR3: CASFPTGQVTEAFF. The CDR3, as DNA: TGTGCCAGCTTCCCCACGGGACAGGTCACTGAAGCTTTCTTT.

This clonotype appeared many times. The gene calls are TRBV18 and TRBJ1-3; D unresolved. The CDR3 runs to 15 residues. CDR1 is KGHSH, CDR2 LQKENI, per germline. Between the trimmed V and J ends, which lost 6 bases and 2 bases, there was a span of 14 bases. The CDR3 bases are TGTGCCAGCTCTCCGTCTCGTGGCCCTGGAAACACCATATATTTT. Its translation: CASSPSRGPGNTIYF.

CDR3 sequence: CASSPWGGPSYEQFF. The DNA for the CDR3 is TGCGCCAGCAGCCCCTGGGGGGGGCCTAGCTACGAGCAGTTCTTC. The chain links TRBV4-1 to TRBJ2-7, with TRBD2 as a possible D gene (7 bases). The end of the DNA aligns better with TRBJ2-1, so the J call may be wrong. The CDR3 covers 15 residues. Germline CDR1 reads MGHRA; CDR2 reads YSYEKL.

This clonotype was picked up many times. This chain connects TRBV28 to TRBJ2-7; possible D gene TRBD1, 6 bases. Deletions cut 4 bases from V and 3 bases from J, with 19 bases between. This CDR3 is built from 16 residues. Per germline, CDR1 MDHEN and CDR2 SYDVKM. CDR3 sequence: CASSSPTGLTHYEQYF. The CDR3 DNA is TGTGCCAGCAGTTCCCCGACAGGTCTAACCCACTACGAGCAGTACTTC.

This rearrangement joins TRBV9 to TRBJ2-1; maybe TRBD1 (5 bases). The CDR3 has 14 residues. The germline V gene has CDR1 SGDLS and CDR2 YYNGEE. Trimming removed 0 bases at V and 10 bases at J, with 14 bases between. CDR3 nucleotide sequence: TGTGCCAGCAGCGTAGAAGGGCAGGGCAGAGAGCAGTTCTTC. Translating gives CASSVEGQGREQFF.

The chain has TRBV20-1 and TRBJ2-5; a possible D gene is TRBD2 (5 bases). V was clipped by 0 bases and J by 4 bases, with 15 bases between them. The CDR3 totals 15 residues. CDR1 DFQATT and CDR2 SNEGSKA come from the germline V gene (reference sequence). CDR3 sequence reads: CSARDIRGNRETQYF. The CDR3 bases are TGCAGTGCTAGAGATATACGAGGGAATCGAGAGACCCAGTACTTC.

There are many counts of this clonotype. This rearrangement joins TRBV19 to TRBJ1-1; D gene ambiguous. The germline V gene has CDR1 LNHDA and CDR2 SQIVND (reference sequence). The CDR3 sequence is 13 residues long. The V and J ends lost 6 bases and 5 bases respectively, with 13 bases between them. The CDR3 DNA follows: TGTGCCAGTAGCGAGACAAGGAGGACTGAAGCTTTCTTT. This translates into CASSETRRTEAFF.

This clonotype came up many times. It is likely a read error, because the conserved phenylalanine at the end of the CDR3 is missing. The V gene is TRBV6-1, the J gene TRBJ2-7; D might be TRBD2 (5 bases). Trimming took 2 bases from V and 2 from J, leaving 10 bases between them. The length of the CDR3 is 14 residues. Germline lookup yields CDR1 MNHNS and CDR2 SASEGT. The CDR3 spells CASSESGRTYEQYS. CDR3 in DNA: TGTGCCAGCAGTGAAAGCGGCAGAACCTACGAGCAGTACTCC.

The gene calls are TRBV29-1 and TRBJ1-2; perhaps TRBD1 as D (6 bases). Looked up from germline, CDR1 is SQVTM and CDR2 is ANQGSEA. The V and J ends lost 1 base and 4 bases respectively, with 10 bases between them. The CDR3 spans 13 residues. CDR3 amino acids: CSVEGDTIYGYTF. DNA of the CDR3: TGCAGCGTTGAAGGGGACACGATCTATGGCTACACCTTC.

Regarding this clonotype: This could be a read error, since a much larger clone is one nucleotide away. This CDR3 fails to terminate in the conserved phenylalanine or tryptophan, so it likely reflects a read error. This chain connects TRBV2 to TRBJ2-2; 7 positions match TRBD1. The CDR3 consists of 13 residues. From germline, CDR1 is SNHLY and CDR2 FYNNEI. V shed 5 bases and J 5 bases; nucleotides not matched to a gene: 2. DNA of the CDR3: TGTGCCAGCAGTACCAGGGGGACCGGGGAGCTGTTTTTG. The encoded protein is CASSTRGTGELFL.

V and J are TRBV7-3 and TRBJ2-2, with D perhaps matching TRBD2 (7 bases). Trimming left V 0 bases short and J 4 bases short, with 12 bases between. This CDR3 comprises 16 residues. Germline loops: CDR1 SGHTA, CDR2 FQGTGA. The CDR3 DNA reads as TGTGCCAGCAGCTTAACGGCGGGGGCGGGCACCGGGGAGCTGTTTTTT. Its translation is CASSLTAGAGTGELFF.

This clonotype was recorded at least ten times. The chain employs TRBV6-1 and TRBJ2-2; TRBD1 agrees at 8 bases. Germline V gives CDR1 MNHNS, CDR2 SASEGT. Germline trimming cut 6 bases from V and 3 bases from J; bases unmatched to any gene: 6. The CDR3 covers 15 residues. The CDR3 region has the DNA TGTGCCAGCAGCAGAGACAGGGGTGACACCGGGGAGCTGTTTTTT. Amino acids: CASSRDRGDTGELFF.